These T cell receptor beta chains were read from a single sample in a study of blood T cell repertoires in COVID-19. The table came from immunoSEQ multiplex PCR; TCRdb's copy has only in-frame clones and leaves some out. The sample carries about 260,000 clones, 80% to 90% recorded once. Sequenced: PBMCs or T cells enriched from blood (not recorded which). Source of these receptors: a woman aged 40 to 50 who had been exposed to COVID-19. CDR3s include the opening cysteine and the closing phenylalanine or tryptophan. Each record gives: clone size, J gene, V gene, D gene, CDR3 protein, CDR3 DNA. The D gene is left open where the match is weak. Clone size, where shown, is once, few, many, or a class for clones that have expanded.

few,TRBJ2-7,TRBV6-5,TRBD1,CASSLGRGPAYEQYF,TGTGCCAGCAGTTTGGGCAGGGGGCCCGCCTACGAGCAGTACTTC
-,TRBJ1-1,TRBV7-2,-,CASSLEIGTEAFF,TGTGCCAGCAGCTTAGAGATCGGGACTGAAGCTTTCTTT
-,TRBJ1-4,TRBV3-1/TRBV3-2,-,CASSQDHPRGGAYGTNEKLFF,TGTGCCAGCAGCCAAGATCACCCTCGGGGGGGGGCTTATGGGACTAATGAAAAACTGTTTTTT
-,TRBJ2-3,TRBV7-2,-,CASSLDSSTDTQYF,TGTGCCAGCAGCTTAGATAGCAGCACAGATACGCAGTATTTT
-,TRBJ2-2,TRBV6-1,TRBD1,CASSEQTGGHANTGELFF,TGTGCCAGCAGTGAACAGACAGGGGGTCATGCGAACACCGGGGAGCTGTTTTTT
-,TRBJ2-7,TRBV5-4,TRBD1,CASSRDRGGEQYF,TGTGCCAGCAGCCGGGACAGGGGGGGCGAGCAGTACTTC
once,TRBJ2-2,TRBV2,TRBD1,CASSDSGTGNTGELFF,TGTGCCAGCAGTGATTCTGGGACAGGGAACACCGGGGAGCTGTTTTTT
-,TRBJ1-5,TRBV14,TRBD1,CASSFGQRDRESYSNQPQHF,TGTGCCAGCAGTTTTGGCCAGAGGGACAGAGAATCGTATAGCAATCAGCCCCAGCATTTT
-,TRBJ2-3,TRBV9,TRBD2,CASSVGLAGGPSTDTQYF,TGTGCCAGCAGCGTAGGGCTAGCGGGGGGCCCTAGCACAGATACGCAGTATTTT
-,TRBJ2-7,TRBV7-9,TRBD1,CASSFGTGSYEQYF,TGTGCCAGCAGCTTCGGGACAGGATCCTACGAGCAGTACTTC
-,TRBJ1-4,TRBV6-5,-,CASSMTPNEKLFF,TGTGCCAGCAGTATGACACCCAATGAAAAACTGTTTTTT
-,TRBJ1-2,TRBV18,-,CASSPTTDSLNYGYTF,TGTGCCAGCTCACCTACTACCGATTCCCTCAACTATGGCTACACCTTC
once,TRBJ2-7,TRBV9,-,CASSVEGRNEQYF,TGTGCCAGCAGCGTAGAAGGGAGAAACGAGCAGTACTTC
-,TRBJ2-1,TRBV7-2,TRBD2,CASSFNPTSGVLSYNEQFF,TGTGCCAGCAGCTTCAATCCGACTAGCGGGGTGCTCTCCTACAATGAGCAGTTCTTC
-,TRBJ1-1,TRBV2,-,CASRQEYNTEAFF,TGTGCCAGCAGACAGGAATATAACACTGAAGCTTTCTTT
once,TRBJ1-1,TRBV4-3,TRBD1,CASSQFKQGNAFF,TGCGCCAGCAGCCAATTCAAACAGGGGAACGCTTTCTTT
-,TRBJ2-1,TRBV6-5,TRBD2,CASSGAGRANEQFF,TGTGCCAGCAGCGGAGCAGGGAGGGCCAATGAGCAGTTCTTC
-,TRBJ1-6,TRBV5-8,-,CASSLMTGLNNSPLHF,TGTGCCAGCAGCTTGATGACGGGACTCAATAATTCACCCCTCCACTTT
-,TRBJ1-1,TRBV4-1,-,CASSPRGGHTEAFF,TGCGCCAGCAGCCCCCGTGGAGGGCACACTGAAGCTTTCTTT
-,TRBJ2-7,TRBV4-3,-,CASSQDWGPPYEQYF,TGCGCCAGCAGCCAAGATTGGGGGCCCCCCTACGAGCAGTACTTC
-,TRBJ2-5,TRBV28,-,CASSFWGVAGETQYF,TGTGCCAGCAGTTTTTGGGGCGTGGCGGGGGAGACCCAGTACTTC
-,TRBJ1-3,TRBV2,-,CASSFRNSLESIYF,TGTGCCAGCAGTTTTAGGAACAGCCTCGAGTCCATATATTTT
-,TRBJ1-4,TRBV19,-,CASSIPPVGGWDEKLFF,TGTGCCAGTAGTATCCCCCCAGTAGGGGGATGGGATGAAAAACTGTTTTTT
-,TRBJ2-2,TRBV5-1,TRBD1,CASSLGWTGGTGELFF,TGTGCCAGCAGCTTGGGATGGACAGGGGGCACCGGGGAGCTGTTTTTT
-,TRBJ2-1,TRBV11-3,TRBD2,CASSLVREGNNEQFF,TGTGCCAGCAGCTTAGTCCGGGAGGGAAACAATGAGCAGTTCTTC
-,TRBJ1-2,TRBV7-2,-,CASSFRDHGYTF,TGTGCCAGCAGCTTCAGGGATCATGGCTACACCTTC
-,TRBJ1-1,TRBV30,-,CAWSIQGTEAFF,TGTGCCTGGAGCATACAGGGAACTGAAGCTTTCTTT
-,TRBJ2-7,TRBV28,-,CASSGYRTALAYQYF,TGTGCCAGCAGCGGATACAGGACAGCACTGGCTTATCAGTACTTC
-,TRBJ2-1,TRBV27,TRBD2,CASSLGTSGTYNEQFF,TGTGCCAGCAGTTTAGGGACTAGCGGTACCTACAATGAGCAGTTCTTC
once,TRBJ1-1,TRBV19,-,CASSLHQGWSEAFF,TGTGCCAGTAGTCTCCACCAAGGTTGGAGTGAAGCTTTCTTT
-,TRBJ2-3,TRBV18,TRBD2,CASPPGGSSTDTQYF,TGTGCCAGCCCGCCGGGAGGGTCTAGCACAGATACGCAGTATTTT
once,TRBJ2-1,TRBV4-1,TRBD2,CASSHDQARGDYNEQFF,TGCGCCAGCAGCCACGACCAAGCGCGGGGGGACTACAATGAGCAGTTCTTC
-,TRBJ1-1,TRBV28,TRBD1,CASSLITMGQTNTEAFF,TGTGCCAGCAGTTTGATAACTATGGGACAGACAAACACTGAAGCTTTCTTT
-,TRBJ2-2,TRBV7-2,-,CASSLERNTGELFF,TGTGCCAGCAGCTTAGAGAGGAACACCGGGGAGCTGTTTTTT
once,TRBJ2-5,TRBV6-5,TRBD2,CASSYSLRGQETQYF,TGTGCCAGCAGTTACTCGTTGCGGGGGCAAGAGACCCAGTACTTC
-,TRBJ1-5,TRBV30,-,CAWISMWGRDSNQPQHF,TGTGCCTGGATTTCAATGTGGGGGAGGGATAGCAATCAGCCCCAGCATTTT
-,TRBJ2-7,TRBV19,TRBD1,CASADRAPYEQYF,TGTGCCAGTGCGGACAGGGCCCCCTACGAGCAGTACTTC
-,TRBJ1-5,TRBV19,-,CASSISDRGGNQPQHF,TGTGCCAGTAGTATATCGGACAGAGGAGGCAATCAGCCCCAGCATTTT
few,TRBJ2-2,TRBV19,TRBD1,CASKGTGGRSGELFF,TGTGCCAGTAAGGGGACAGGGGGAAGGTCGGGGGAGCTGTTTTTT
-,TRBJ2-1,TRBV7-3,TRBD2,CASSLTEGTSGYPLNNEQFF,TGTGCCAGCAGCTTAACTGAGGGGACTAGCGGCTATCCATTAAACAATGAGCAGTTCTTC
-,TRBJ1-1,TRBV28,-,CASSSLGGTFEAFF,TGTGCCAGCAGCTCCTTGGGGGGGACTTTTGAAGCTTTCTTT
many,TRBJ2-2,TRBV5-4,-,CASSFGGSGNTGELFF,TGTGCCAGCAGCTTCGGTGGGAGCGGGAACACCGGGGAGCTGTTTTTT
-,TRBJ2-3,TRBV2,TRBD1,CASDRQGRTDTQYF,TGTGCCAGTGACCGACAGGGGCGCACAGATACGCAGTATTTT
once,TRBJ2-5,TRBV28,-,CASSLAGETQYF,TGTGCCAGCAGTTTAGCGGGGGAGACCCAGTACTTC
-,TRBJ1-5,TRBV2,TRBD1,CASSYWTGIGQPQHF,TGTGCCAGCAGTTACTGGACAGGGATAGGTCAGCCCCAGCATTTT
-,TRBJ1-1,TRBV20-1,TRBD1,CSASGDRGAYTEAFF,TGCAGTGCTAGTGGGGACAGGGGTGCCTACACTGAAGCTTTCTTT
-,TRBJ1-3,TRBV6-5,-,CASGQAGVSGNTIYF,TGTGCCAGCGGACAAGCAGGGGTCTCTGGAAACACCATATATTTT
-,TRBJ2-3,TRBV7-3,-,CASSTRGRTDTQYF,TGTGCCAGCAGCACACGCGGGCGCACAGATACGCAGTATTTT
few,TRBJ2-7,TRBV5-4,-,CASSLKSTRGYEQYF,TGTGCCAGCAGCCTGAAGAGTACCAGGGGATACGAGCAGTACTTC
-,TRBJ1-6,TRBV5-6,TRBD1,CASSLWGQVYSPLHF,TGTGCCAGCAGCTTGTGGGGACAGGTTTATTCACCCCTCCACTTT
-,TRBJ2-1,TRBV27,-,CASSLIGGASLDEQFF,TGTGCCAGCAGTTTAATTGGGGGCGCTTCCCTCGATGAGCAGTTCTTC
-,TRBJ2-1,TRBV11-3,-,CASSLETGVNEQFF,TGTGCCAGCAGCTTAGAGACCGGGGTCAATGAGCAGTTCTTC
-,TRBJ1-4,TRBV30,-,CAWSRQANTGEKLFF,TGTGCCTGGAGTCGTCAGGCCAACACGGGGGAAAAACTGTTTTTT
-,TRBJ2-7,TRBV3-1/TRBV3-2,-,CASSQVTGLIEQYF,TGTGCCAGCAGCCAAGTCACAGGGCTTATCGAGCAGTACTTC
-,TRBJ1-1,TRBV27,-,CASSYTGRGTEAFF,TGTGCCAGCAGTTATACCGGGAGAGGGACTGAAGCTTTCTTT
-,TRBJ1-2,TRBV19,-,CASSPGRGFNYGYTF,TGTGCCAGTAGCCCGGGTAGGGGCTTTAACTATGGCTACACCTTC
few,TRBJ1-4,TRBV7-6,TRBD1,CASSARGDRGLFDEKLFF,TGTGCCAGCAGCGCCCGGGGGGACAGGGGGCTTTTCGATGAAAAACTGTTTTTT
-,TRBJ2-7,TRBV9,-,CASSVAGAIGGIYEQYF,TGTGCCAGCAGCGTAGCCGGGGCAATTGGAGGGATCTACGAGCAGTACTTC
few,TRBJ2-1,TRBV5-8,TRBD2,CASSSAGTSGTNRPNEQFF,TGTGCCAGCAGCTCGGCCGGGACTAGCGGGACCAACCGGCCAAATGAGCAGTTCTTC